The clone carrying this T cell receptor (beta chain) was picked up a small number of times. The target antigen is unknown. The data were taken from a study of T cell clones after liver transplantation. The overall study: TCRbeta sequencing after a pre-transplant mixed lymphocyte reaction identified graft-donor-reactive clones, later tracked in post-transplant blood. Graft-donor-reactive sequences were compared with third-party-reactive TCRbeta sequences from pre-transplant mixed lymphocyte reactions.

Sequencing was performed with immunoSEQ multiplex PCR; in TCRdb, only in-frame clones are kept and a portion is missing. The repertoire holds about 5,800 clones, 30% to 40% seen once, with about 15% in the top ten. CDR1 and CDR2 (germline): KGHSY, FQNENV. The CDR3 consists of 11 residues. V dropped 4 bases and J dropped 7 bases, with 5 bases sitting between them. TCRbeta sequences of proliferating CFSE-low MLR cells were labeled alloreactive. Pre-transplant recipient cells responded to graft donor PBMCs, splenocytes, lymph-node cells, or third-party PBMCs. The receptor was derived from a human patient who received a liver transplant. A share of the T cells may be of graft donor origin. V usage is TRBV16 and J usage is TRBJ2-4, with D tentatively TRBD2 (5 bases). Input material: CD4+ T cells from cultured PBMCs. CDR3 DNA: TGTGCCAGCAGCCCGGGGAACATTCAGTACTTC. Amino acid sequence: CASSPGNIQYF.